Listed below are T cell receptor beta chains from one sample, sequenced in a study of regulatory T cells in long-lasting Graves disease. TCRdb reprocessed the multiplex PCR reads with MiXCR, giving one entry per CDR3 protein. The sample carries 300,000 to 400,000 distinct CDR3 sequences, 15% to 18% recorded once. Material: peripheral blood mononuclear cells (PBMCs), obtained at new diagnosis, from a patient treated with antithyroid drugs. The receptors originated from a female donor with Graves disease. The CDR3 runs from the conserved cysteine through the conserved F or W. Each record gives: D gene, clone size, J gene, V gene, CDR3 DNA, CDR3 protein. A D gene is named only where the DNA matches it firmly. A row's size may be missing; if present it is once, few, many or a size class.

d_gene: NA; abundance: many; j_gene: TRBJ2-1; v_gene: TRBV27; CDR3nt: TGTGCCAGCAGTTTATCCTCTGGAGGCGCCGGACGCAATGAGCAGTTCTTC; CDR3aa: CASSLSSGGAGRNEQFF
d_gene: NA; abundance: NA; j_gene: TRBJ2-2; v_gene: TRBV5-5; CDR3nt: TGTGCCAGCAGCCACTGGGACGGTCCGAACACCGGGGAGCTGTTTTTT; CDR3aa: CASSHWDGPNTGELFF
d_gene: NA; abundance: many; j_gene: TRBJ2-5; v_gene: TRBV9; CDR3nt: TGTGCCAGCAGCGGAGAACTAGGCGAAGAAGAGACCCAGTACTTC; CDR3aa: CASSGELGEEETQYF
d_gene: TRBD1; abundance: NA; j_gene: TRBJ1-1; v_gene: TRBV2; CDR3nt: TGTGCCAGCAGTGTGACAGGGCGGACTGAAGCTTTCTTT; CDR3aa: CASSVTGRTEAFF
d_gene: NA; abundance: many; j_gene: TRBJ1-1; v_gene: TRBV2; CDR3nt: TGTGCCAGCCTAATACAGGGGAACACTGAAGCTTTCTTT; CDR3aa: CASLIQGNTEAFF
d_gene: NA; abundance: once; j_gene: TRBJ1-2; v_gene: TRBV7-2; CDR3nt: TGTGCCAGCAGCCCAGGACAAAGGGGCGGCTACACCTTC; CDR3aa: CASSPGQRGGYTF
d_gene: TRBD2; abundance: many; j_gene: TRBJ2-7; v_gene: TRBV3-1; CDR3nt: TGTGCCAGCAGCCTGAAGCGGGAGGTAGAGGAGCAGTACTTC; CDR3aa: CASSLKREVEEQYF
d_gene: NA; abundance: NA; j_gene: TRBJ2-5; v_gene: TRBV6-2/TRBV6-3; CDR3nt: TGTGCCAGCAGTTTATCAGAAGCCCAGTACTTC; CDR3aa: CASSLSEAQYF
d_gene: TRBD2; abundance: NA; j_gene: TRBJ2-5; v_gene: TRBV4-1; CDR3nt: TGCGCCAGCAGCCAGCCAGCGGGGGGGAAATTTGGAGAGACCCAGTACTTC; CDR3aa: CASSQPAGGKFGETQYF
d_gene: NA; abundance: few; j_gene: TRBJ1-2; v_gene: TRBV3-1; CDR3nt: TGTGCCAGCAGCCGATCCGGGGCCTCAACTATTAACTATGGCTACACCTTC; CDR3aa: CASSRSGASTINYGYTF
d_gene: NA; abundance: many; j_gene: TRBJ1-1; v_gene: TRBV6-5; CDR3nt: TGTGCCAGCAGTTACTCGAGTTTGAGGGTTTTTGGGGTAAACTGGGGGTGGAACACTGAAGCTTTCTTT; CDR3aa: CASSYSSLRVFGVNWGWNTEAFF
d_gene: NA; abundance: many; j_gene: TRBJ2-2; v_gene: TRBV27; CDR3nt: TGTGCCAGCAGTACCTACAACCCCGCACAAGATTACACCGGGGAGCTGTTTTTT; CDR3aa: CASSTYNPAQDYTGELFF
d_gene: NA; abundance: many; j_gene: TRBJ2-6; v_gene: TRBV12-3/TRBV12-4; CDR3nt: TGTGCCAGTGAAGGGGCCAACGTCCTGACTTTC; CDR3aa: CASEGANVLTF
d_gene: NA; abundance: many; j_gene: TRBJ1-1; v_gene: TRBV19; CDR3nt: TGTGCCAGTAGTAGGACCGGGGTCGGGGCGGGTAAGACTGAAGCTTTCTTT; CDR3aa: CASSRTGVGAGKTEAFF
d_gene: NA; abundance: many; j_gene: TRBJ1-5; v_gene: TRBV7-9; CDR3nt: TGTGCCAGCAGCTTAGGGGAGTTTAATCAGCCCCAGCATTTT; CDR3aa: CASSLGEFNQPQHF
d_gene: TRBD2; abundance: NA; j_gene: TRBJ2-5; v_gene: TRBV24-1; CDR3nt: TGTGCCACCAGTGCCTTGGGACTAGCGGGAGAAGAGACCCAGTACTTC; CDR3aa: CATSALGLAGEETQYF
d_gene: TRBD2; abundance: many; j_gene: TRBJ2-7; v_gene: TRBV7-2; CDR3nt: TGTGCCAGCAGCTTTGGACTAGCGGGAGCAGTTTGGAACGAGCAGTACTTC; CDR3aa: CASSFGLAGAVWNEQYF
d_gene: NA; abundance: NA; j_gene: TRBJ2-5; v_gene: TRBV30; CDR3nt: TGTGCCTGCACGTCGGGCAACCAAGAGACCCAGTACTTC; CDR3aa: CACTSGNQETQYF
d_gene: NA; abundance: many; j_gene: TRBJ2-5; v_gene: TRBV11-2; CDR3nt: TGTGCCAGCAGCTCCGACAGCACGGGGGAGACCCAGTACTTC; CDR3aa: CASSSDSTGETQYF
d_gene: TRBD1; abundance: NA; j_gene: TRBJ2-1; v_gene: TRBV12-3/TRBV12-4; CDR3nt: TGTGCCAGCAGCGACCGGGACAGGGCCTACAATGAGCAGTTCTTC; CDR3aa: CASSDRDRAYNEQFF
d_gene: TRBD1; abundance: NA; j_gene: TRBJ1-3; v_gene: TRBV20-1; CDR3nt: TGCAGTGCTAGAGCCTCAGGCGGACAGGGCTCTGGAAACACCATATATTTT; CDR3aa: CSARASGGQGSGNTIYF
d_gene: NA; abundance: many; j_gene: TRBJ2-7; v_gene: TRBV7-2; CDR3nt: TGTGCCAGCGGTAGGGCTGGCGAGCAGTACTTC; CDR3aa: CASGRAGEQYF
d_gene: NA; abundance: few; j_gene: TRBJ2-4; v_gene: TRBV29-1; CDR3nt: TGCAGCGTTCACGGAATTACCAAAAACATTCAGTACTTC; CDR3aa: CSVHGITKNIQYF
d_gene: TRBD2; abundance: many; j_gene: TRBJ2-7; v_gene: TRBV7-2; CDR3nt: TGTGCCAGCAGCCCCGTAGCGGGAGGGTCCTACGAGCAGTACTTC; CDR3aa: CASSPVAGGSYEQYF
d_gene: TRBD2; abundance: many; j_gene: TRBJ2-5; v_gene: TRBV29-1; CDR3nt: TGCAGCGCCCTATCGGCGGCGGGGGGAGAGACCCAGTACTTC; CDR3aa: CSALSAAGGETQYF
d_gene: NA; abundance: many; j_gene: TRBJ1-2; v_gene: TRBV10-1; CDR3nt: TGCGCCAGCAGTGAGGCCGACGGACCCTACACCTTC; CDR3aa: CASSEADGPYTF
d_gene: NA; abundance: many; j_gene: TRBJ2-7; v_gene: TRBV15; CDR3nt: TGTGCCACCAGCAGAGTATCAGGGCTTTCCTACGAGCAGTACTTC; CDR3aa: CATSRVSGLSYEQYF
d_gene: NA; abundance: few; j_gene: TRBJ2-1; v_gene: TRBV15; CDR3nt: TGTGCCACCAGCAGTGAAGACTACGATGAGCAGTTCTTC; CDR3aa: CATSSEDYDEQFF
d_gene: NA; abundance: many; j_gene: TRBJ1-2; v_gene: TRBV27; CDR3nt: TGTGCCAGCAGTTCAACCCCCAGACATGGCTACACCTTC; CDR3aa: CASSSTPRHGYTF
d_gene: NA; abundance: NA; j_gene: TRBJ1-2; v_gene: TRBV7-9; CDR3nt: TGTGCCAGCAGCTTCGGGGGCTTTAATGGCTACACCTTC; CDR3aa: CASSFGGFNGYTF
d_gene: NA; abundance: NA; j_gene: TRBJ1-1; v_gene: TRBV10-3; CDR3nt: TGTGCCATCAGTGAGTTAGGAAGCACTGAAGCTTTCTTT; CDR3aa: CAISELGSTEAFF
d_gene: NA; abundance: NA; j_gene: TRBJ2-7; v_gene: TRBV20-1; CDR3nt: TGCAGTGCTAGACTAGGGAACTACGAGCAGTACTTC; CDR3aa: CSARLGNYEQYF
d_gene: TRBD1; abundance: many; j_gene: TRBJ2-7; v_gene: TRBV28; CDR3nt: TGTGCCAGCAGTACGCGGGACAGGGTCGCTAGCTTTCCCTACGAGCAGTACTTC; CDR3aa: CASSTRDRVASFPYEQYF
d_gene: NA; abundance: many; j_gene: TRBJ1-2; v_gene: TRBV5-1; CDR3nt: TGCGCCAGCAGCCCGTATCACACGGAAGAATCTAACTATGGCTACACCTTC; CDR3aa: CASSPYHTEESNYGYTF
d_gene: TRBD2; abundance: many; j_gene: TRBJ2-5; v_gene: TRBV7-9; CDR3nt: TGTGCCAGCAGCCGACTAGCGGGGGAAGAGACCCAGTACTTC; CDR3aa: CASSRLAGEETQYF
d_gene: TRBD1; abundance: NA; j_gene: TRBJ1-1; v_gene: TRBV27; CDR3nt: TGTGCCAGCGGCCAGGGGGGTTACTCGTCCGCTTTCTTT; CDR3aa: CASGQGGYSSAFF
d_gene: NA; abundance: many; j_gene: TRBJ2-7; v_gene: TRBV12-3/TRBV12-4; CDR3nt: TGTGCCAGCAGCTGGCGAGGGCTCGAGCAGTACTTC; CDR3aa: CASSWRGLEQYF
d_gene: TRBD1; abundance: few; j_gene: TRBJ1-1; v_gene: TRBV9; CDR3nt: TGTGCCAGCAGCGGACCGGGACAGGAGAACACTGAAGCTTTCTTT; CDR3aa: CASSGPGQENTEAFF